The TCR beta chain under discussion was sequenced for a study of T cell repertoires in ileal Crohn's disease. Study context: At surgery, more than 30% of patients smoked, with median disease duration 7.9 years. Surgery for a complication: stricturing in 61%, penetrating in roughly 40%. About half of patients got postoperative therapy: some 11 thiopurines, roughly 19 anti-TNF.

Before sorting, lamina propria lymphocytes were separated from surgical specimens by density gradient. Per germline, CDR1 SGHVS and CDR2 FQNEAQ. The CDR3 extends over 14 amino acids. Between the trimmed V and J ends, which lost 6 bases and 1 base, there was a span of 13 bases. Sequenced by immunoSEQ multiplex PCR; TCRdb stores in-frame clones only, minus some. The sample lists roughly 3,400 clones; around 73% were seen once. The TCR comes from an adult with Crohn's disease. The chain links TRBV7-8 to TRBJ2-7; tentatively, D is TRBD1 (6 bases). The material sequenced was CD4+ T cells sorted from the ileum. This chain's CDR3 is CASSLGHQSYEQYF. DNA for the CDR3: TGTGCCAGCAGTCTGGGACACCAGTCCTACGAGCAGTACTTC.